This T cell receptor (beta chain) was documented in a study of blood T cell repertoires in COVID-19. Study details: The origin of the acute and convalescent COVID-19 samples was the United States, Italy and Spain. The cDNA or gDNA used as material had been derived from T cells, B-cell-depleted T cells, or PBMCs.

In the original workflow: Amplifying reference gene primers gave estimates of nucleated cell counts. Clones were read by immunoSEQ multiplex PCR, and TCRdb kept only the in-frame ones, dropping some. Clone size and the V and J calls come from that table; the DNA yielded D and trimming. Of about 75,000 clones listed, roughly nine tenths are singletons. The CDR3 has 12 amino acids. Deletions cut 5 bases from V and 7 bases from J, with 6 bases between. Material: peripheral blood. The chain has TRBV12-3 or TRBV12-4 and TRBJ1-6; D call uncertain. The receptor was derived from a human donor in a cohort sampled during active COVID-19. CDR3 sequence: CASSQLNSPLHF. In DNA, the CDR3 is TGTGCCAGCAGTCAGTTAAATTCACCCCTCCACTTT.